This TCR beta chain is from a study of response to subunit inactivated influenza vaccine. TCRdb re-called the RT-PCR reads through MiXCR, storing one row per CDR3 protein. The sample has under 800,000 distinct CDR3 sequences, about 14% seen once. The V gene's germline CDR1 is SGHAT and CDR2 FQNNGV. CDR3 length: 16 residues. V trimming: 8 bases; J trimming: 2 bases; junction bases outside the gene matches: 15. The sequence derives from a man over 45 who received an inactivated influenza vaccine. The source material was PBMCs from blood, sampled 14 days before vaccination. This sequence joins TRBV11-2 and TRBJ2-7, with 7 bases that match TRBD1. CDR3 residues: CASLGTERNRPYEQYF. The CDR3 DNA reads TGTGCCAGCTTGGGGACAGAAAGAAACCGACCCTACGAGCAGTACTTC.